The 2 T cell receptor beta chains presented below share a single source sample, sequenced in a study of blood T cells in healthy people across ages. Together with a sample-barcoded 5' primer, a J-beta primer mix was included in a second PCR lasting roughly 6 to 12 cycles. TCRdb re-called the 5' RACE reads through MiXCR, storing one row per CDR3 protein. The table records 750,000 to 950,000 distinct CDR3 sequences, 50% to 65% of them present only once. The sample consisted of blood. Receptors originate from a man at least 80 years old in good health.

Only one count was recorded for this clonotype. The chain combines TRBV27 with TRBJ2-1; the D is unclear. There are 14 residues in the CDR3. The ends were cut back, 5 bases at V and 0 bases at J, with 8 bases in the middle. CDR1 and CDR2 (germline): MNHEY, SMNVEV (reference sequence). DNA for the CDR3: TGTGCCAGCAGTAAGGCGAGCTCCTACAATGAGCAGTTCTTC. This codes for CASSKASSYNEQFF.

This clonotype was found a few times. The chain is built from TRBV5-1 and TRBJ2-7; D possibly corresponds to TRBD2 (5 bases). The CDR3 has 14 amino acids. Germline assignment: CDR1 SGHRS and CDR2 YFSETQ. V lost 0 bases, J lost 3 bases, and 10 bases lay in between. CDR3 DNA sequence: TGCGCCAGCAGCTTGGGGCAACGGGACTACGAGCAGTACTTC. It codes for CASSLGQRDYEQYF.